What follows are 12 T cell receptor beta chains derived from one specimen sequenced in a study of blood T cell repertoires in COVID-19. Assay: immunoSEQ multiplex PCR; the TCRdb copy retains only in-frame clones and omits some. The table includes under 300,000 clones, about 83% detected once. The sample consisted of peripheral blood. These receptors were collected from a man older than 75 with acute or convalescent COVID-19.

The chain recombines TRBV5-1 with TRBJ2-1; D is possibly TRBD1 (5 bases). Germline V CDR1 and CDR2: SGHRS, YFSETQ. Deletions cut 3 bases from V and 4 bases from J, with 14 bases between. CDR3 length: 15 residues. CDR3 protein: CASSSSTGQYNEQFF. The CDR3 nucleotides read TGCGCCAGCAGCTCCTCCACTGGACAATACAATGAGCAGTTCTTC. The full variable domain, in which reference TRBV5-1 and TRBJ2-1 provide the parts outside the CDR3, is KAGVTQTPRYLIKTRGQQVTLSCSPISGHRSVSWYQQTPGQGLQFLFEYFSETQRNKGNFPGRFSGRQFSNSRSEMNVSTLELGDSALYLCASSSSTGQYNEQFFGPGTRLTVL.

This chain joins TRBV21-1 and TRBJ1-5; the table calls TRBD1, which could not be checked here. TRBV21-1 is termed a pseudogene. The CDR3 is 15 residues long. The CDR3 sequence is CASSKEGDRDKAQHF. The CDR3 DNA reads TGTGCCAGCAGCAAAGAAGGAGACAGGGACAAGGCCCAGCATTTT.

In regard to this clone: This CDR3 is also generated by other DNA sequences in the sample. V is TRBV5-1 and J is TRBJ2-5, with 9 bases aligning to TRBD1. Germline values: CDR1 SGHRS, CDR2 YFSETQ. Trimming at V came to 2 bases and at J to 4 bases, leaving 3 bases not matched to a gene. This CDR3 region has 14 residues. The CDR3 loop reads CASSFGQGRETQYF. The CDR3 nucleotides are TGCGCCAGCAGCTTTGGACAGGGGAGAGAGACCCAGTACTTC. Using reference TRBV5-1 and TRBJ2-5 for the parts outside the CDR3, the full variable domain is KAGVTQTPRYLIKTRGQQVTLSCSPISGHRSVSWYQQTPGQGLQFLFEYFSETQRNKGNFPGRFSGRQFSNSRSEMNVSTLELGDSALYLCASSFGQGRETQYFGPGTRLLVL.

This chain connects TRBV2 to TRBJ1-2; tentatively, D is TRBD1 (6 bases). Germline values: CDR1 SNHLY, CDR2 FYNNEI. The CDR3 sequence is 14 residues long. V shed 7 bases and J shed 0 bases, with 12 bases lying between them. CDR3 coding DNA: TGTGCCAGCAAGGGGGTTAGTGCTAACTATGGCTACACCTTC. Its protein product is CASKGVSANYGYTF. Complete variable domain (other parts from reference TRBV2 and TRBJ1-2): EPEVTQTPSHQVTQMGQEVILRCVPISNHLYFYWYRQILGQKVEFLVSFYNNEISEKSEIFDDQFSVERPDGSNFTLKIRSTKLEDSAMYFCASKGVSANYGYTFGSGTRLTVV.

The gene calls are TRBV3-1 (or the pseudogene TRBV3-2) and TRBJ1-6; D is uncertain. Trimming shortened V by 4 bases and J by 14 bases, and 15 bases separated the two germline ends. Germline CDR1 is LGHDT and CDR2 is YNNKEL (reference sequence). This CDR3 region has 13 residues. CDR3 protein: CASSPDQAGTLHF. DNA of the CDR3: TGTGCCAGCAGCCCGGACCAGGCCGGGACCCTCCACTTT.

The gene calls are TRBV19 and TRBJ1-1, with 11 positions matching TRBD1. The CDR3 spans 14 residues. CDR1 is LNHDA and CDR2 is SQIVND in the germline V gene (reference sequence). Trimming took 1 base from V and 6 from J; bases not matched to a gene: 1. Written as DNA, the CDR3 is TGTGCCAGTAGTATAGGGACAGGGGGCTCTGAAGCTTTCTTT. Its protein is CASSIGTGGSEAFF.

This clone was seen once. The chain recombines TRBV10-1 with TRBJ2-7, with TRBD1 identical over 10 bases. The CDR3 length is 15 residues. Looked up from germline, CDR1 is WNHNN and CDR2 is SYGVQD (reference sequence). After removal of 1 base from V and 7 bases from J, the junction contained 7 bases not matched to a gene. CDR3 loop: CASSELVTGGGEQYF. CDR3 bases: TGCGCCAGCAGTGAGTTGGTGACAGGGGGCGGGGAGCAGTACTTC.

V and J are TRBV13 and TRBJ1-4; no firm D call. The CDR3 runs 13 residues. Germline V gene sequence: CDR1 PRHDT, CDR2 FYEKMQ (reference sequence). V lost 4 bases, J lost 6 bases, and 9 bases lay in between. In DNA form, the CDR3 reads TGTGCCAGCAGCTCTCAGGTGGATGAAAAACTGTTTTTT. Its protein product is CASSSQVDEKLFF.

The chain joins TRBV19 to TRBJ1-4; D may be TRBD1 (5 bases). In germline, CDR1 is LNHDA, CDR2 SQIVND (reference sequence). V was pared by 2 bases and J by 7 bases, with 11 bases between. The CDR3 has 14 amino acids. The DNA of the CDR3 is TGTGCCAGTAGTATATCAGGGTCATCTGAAAAACTGTTTTTT. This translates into CASSISGSSEKLFF.

CDR3 sequence: CASSPGSGNTEAFF. DNA for the CDR3: TGTGCCAGCTCACCGGGGAGCGGGAACACTGAAGCTTTCTTT. J is TRBJ1-1 and V is TRBV18; D gene uncertain. CDR1 is KGHSH, CDR2 LQKENI, per germline. The CDR3 has 14 residues. V was trimmed by 3 bases and J by 1 base, leaving 9 bases between them.

CDR3 in amino acids: CASSQDGTSRRETQYF. For the CDR3, the DNA is TGCGCCAGCAGCCAAGACGGGACTAGCCGCCGAGAGACCCAGTACTTC. The chain has TRBV4-1 and TRBJ2-5; 9 bases agree with TRBD2. Unmatched junction bases numbered 6, after V lost 0 bases and J lost 4 bases. The CDR3 sequence is 16 residues long. Germline CDR1 reads MGHRA; CDR2 reads YSYEKL.

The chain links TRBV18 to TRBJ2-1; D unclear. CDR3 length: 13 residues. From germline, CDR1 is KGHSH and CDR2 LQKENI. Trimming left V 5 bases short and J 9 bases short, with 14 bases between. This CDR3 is CASSSGSYREQFF. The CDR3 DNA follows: TGTGCCAGCTCATCTGGCTCTTACCGTGAGCAGTTCTTC.